One and the same sample provided the 21 T cell receptor beta chains below, sequenced in a study of blood T cell repertoires in COVID-19 (dated by TCRdb to the early 2020s). The library relied on the immunoSEQ multiplex PCR assay. Not all clones reach the TCRdb copy of this immuneACCESS table, which keeps in-frame sequences only. Checked studies attribute under half of the gap to unresolved V genes and leave the rest unexplained. Present in this sample are 150,000 to 200,000 clones, approximately 78% of which were seen just once. Of the sample, roughly a tenth is held by the ten largest clones. The sample was peripheral blood. All receptors come from a human donor in a cohort sampled during active COVID-19.

This clone occurred a few times. The chain carries TRBV4-1 and TRBJ1-3; 7 nucleotides match TRBD1. Unmatched junction bases numbered 6, after V lost 4 bases and J lost 0 bases. Germline CDR1 reads MGHRA; CDR2 reads YSYEKL. The CDR3 runs to 16 residues. CDR3 loop: CASSPGQASSGNTIYF. As DNA, the CDR3 is TGCGCCAGCAGCCCTGGACAGGCGAGCTCTGGAAACACCATATATTTT.

The rearrangement links TRBV24-1 to TRBJ1-2; 7 bases fit TRBD1. The germline V gene encodes CDR1 KGHDR and CDR2 SFDVKD. V was pared by 2 bases and J by 6 bases, with 2 bases of the junction left unmatched. The CDR3 is 13 residues long. The CDR3 DNA reads as TGTGCCACCAGTGATTACAGGGGCAATGGCTACACCTTC. This translates into CATSDYRGNGYTF.

The rearrangement uses TRBV13 and TRBJ2-7; 9 positions match TRBD1. The junction had 9 bases not matched to a gene; V was cut back by 4 bases and J by 2 bases. CDR3 length: 16 amino acids. In germline, CDR1 is PRHDT, CDR2 FYEKMQ (reference sequence). As DNA, the CDR3 is TGTGCCAGCAGCTCACCACAGGGGGCGAACCCCTACGAGCAGTACTTC. Its protein product is CASSSPQGANPYEQYF.

This clone was counted a few times. The chain carries TRBV12-3 or TRBV12-4 and TRBJ2-1; 7 bases are shared with TRBD2. V lost 3 bases, J lost 8 bases, and 4 bases stayed unmatched. The CDR3 is 13 amino acids. The CDR3 region has the DNA TGTGCCAGCAGTTTGTTTGCGGGAGATGAGCAGTTCTTC. Translation: CASSLFAGDEQFF.

This clone is a singleton in its sample. The rearrangement joins TRBV19 to TRBJ1-1, with D maybe TRBD1 (5 bases). V shed 3 bases and J shed 5 bases, with 10 bases lying between them. The CDR3 consists of 13 residues. CDR1 is LNHDA and CDR2 is SQIVND in the germline V gene (reference sequence). The chain's CDR3 is CASSMSGLTEAFF. DNA for the CDR3: TGTGCCAGTAGTATGTCAGGGCTTACTGAAGCTTTCTTT.

A note on this clone: The same CDR3 can be traced to other DNA sequences in this sample. J is TRBJ1-2 and V is TRBV6-2 or TRBV6-3, with 9 bases fitting TRBD1. Trimming took 4 bases from V and 4 from J; bases not matched to a gene: 4. The CDR3 runs to 14 residues. Per germline, CDR1 MNHEY and CDR2 SVGEGT. Written as DNA, the CDR3 is TGTGCCAGCAGTTCGGGACAGGGCGGCTATGGCTACACCTTC. Encoded protein: CASSSGQGGYGYTF.

The J gene is TRBJ2-7, the V gene TRBV9, with D tentatively TRBD1 (5 bases). Germline assignment: CDR1 SGDLS and CDR2 YYNGEE. The CDR3 totals 16 residues. Deletions cut 4 bases from V and 5 bases from J, with 22 bases between. The CDR3 spells CASSLSYGQGVHEQYF. In DNA form, the CDR3 reads TGTGCCAGCAGCCTCTCCTACGGGCAGGGTGTCCACGAGCAGTACTTC.

The V gene is TRBV5-6, the J gene TRBJ2-3; TRBD1 might be the D (5 bases). The germline gives CDR1 SGHDT, CDR2 YYEEEE. V lost 0 bases and J lost 0, with 11 bases in between. This CDR3 region has 16 residues. The CDR3 coding sequence is TGTGCCAGCAGCTTGGGTGGCAGGGCGAGCACAGATACGCAGTATTTT. Protein: CASSLGGRASTDTQYF.

The J gene is TRBJ1-5, the V gene TRBV7-9, with D possibly being TRBD1 (5 bases). Trimming stripped 1 base from V and 2 bases from J, with 15 bases between. The germline V gene encodes CDR1 SEHNR and CDR2 FQNEAQ (reference sequence). The CDR3 runs to 17 residues. CDR3 DNA: TGTGCCAGCAGCTTAGGGACAATTTCGTTAGGCAATCAGCCCCAGCATTTT. This gives the protein CASSLGTISLGNQPQHF.

The chain employs TRBV7-9 and TRBJ2-2; 8 bases are a match to TRBD2. Germline V gives CDR1 SEHNR, CDR2 FQNEAQ (reference sequence). J was trimmed by 4 bases and V by 3 bases; bases with no gene match: 7. The CDR3 covers 16 residues. The CDR3: CASSFYGGAGTGELFF. CDR3 sequence (DNA): TGTGCCAGCAGCTTCTACGGGGGGGCAGGCACCGGGGAGCTGTTTTTT.

The rearrangement links TRBV25-1 to TRBJ2-7; D is perhaps TRBD2 (7 bases). This CDR3 has 13 residues. Germline V CDR1 and CDR2: MGHDK, SYGVNS. Trimming stripped 6 bases from V and 5 bases from J, with 14 bases between. For the CDR3, the DNA is TGTGCCAGCAGCCCGCGGGGGCTGGACGAGCAGTACTTC. This encodes CASSPRGLDEQYF.

The gene calls are TRBV5-5 and TRBJ1-6; tentative D call: TRBD1 (5 bases). Trimming shortened V by 2 bases and J by 10 bases, and 16 bases separated the two germline ends. Germline V gene sequence: CDR1 SGHKS, CDR2 YYEKEE (reference sequence). The CDR3 extends over 15 amino acids. The CDR3 sequence is CASSFDQGWISPLHF. The CDR3 DNA sequence: TGTGCCAGCAGCTTTGATCAGGGCTGGATCTCACCCCTCCACTTT.

This chain connects TRBV29-1 to TRBJ2-5; 10 nucleotides line up with TRBD2. The CDR3 loop spans 14 amino acids. CDR1 SQVTM and CDR2 ANQGSEA come from the germline V gene. Trimming removed 4 bases from V and 2 bases from J; junction bases left unmatched: 4. The DNA of the CDR3 is TGCAGCGTTGTGGGTAGCGGGAGGCAAGAGACCCAGTACTTC. It translates to CSVVGSGRQETQYF.

The gene calls are TRBV7-2 and TRBJ1-5, with 11 bases identical to TRBD1. Germline CDR1 and CDR2: SGHTA and FQGNSA. Germline trimming cut 7 bases from V and 7 bases from J; bases unmatched to any gene: 6. The CDR3 totals 14 residues. The CDR3 DNA is TGTGCCAGCACCCAGGGACAGGGGGGACAGCCCCAGCATTTT. This codes for CASTQGQGGQPQHF.

The rearrangement links TRBV7-2 to TRBJ2-1, with a tentative D call TRBD2 (6 bases). The CDR3 sequence is 16 residues long. Germline V gene lookup returns CDR1 SGHTA and CDR2 FQGNSA. Trimming took 5 bases from V and 7 from J, leaving 21 bases between them. CDR3 sequence reads: CASSPGGAGKANEQFF. In DNA, the CDR3 is TGTGCCAGCAGCCCCGGTGGAGCGGGCAAGGCGAATGAGCAGTTCTTC.

V and J are TRBV6-5 and TRBJ2-1, with D perhaps matching TRBD1 or TRBD2 (5 bases each). The CDR3 is 15 residues long. Germline V gives CDR1 MNHEY, CDR2 SVGAGI. V lost 6 bases to trimming and J lost 6 bases, with 18 bases between them. CDR3 sequence reads: CASSYGAGLGNEQFF. The CDR3 DNA reads TGTGCCAGCAGCTACGGGGCAGGGCTGGGCAATGAGCAGTTCTTC.

The table lists this clone with a count of one. The chain combines TRBV7-2 with TRBJ2-3, with 9 bases matching TRBD2. The V segment lost 0 bases and the J segment 9 bases; nucleotides outside the gene matches: 13. Germline assignment: CDR1 SGHTA and CDR2 FQGNSA. CDR3 length equals 17 residues. The CDR3 is CASSLAPFAGGPRTQYF. The CDR3 DNA sequence: TGTGCCAGCAGCTTAGCGCCTTTTGCGGGAGGGCCGAGGACGCAGTATTTT.

The gene calls are TRBV7-9 and TRBJ1-2; tentative D call: TRBD1 (6 bases). The length of the CDR3 is 15 residues. Germline values: CDR1 SEHNR, CDR2 FQNEAQ (reference sequence). The V and J ends lost 5 bases and 4 bases respectively, with 17 bases between them. CDR3 amino acids: CASSTAATGPYGYTF. The CDR3 nucleotides are TGTGCCAGCAGCACAGCTGCCACAGGGCCCTATGGCTACACCTTC. Using reference TRBV7-9 and TRBJ1-2 for the parts outside the CDR3, the full variable domain is DTGVSQNPRHKITKRGQNVTFRCDPISEHNRLYWYRQTLGQGPEFLTYFQNEAQLEKSRLLSDRFSAERPKGSFSTLEIQRTEQGDSAMYLCASSTAATGPYGYTFGSGTRLTVV.

J is TRBJ1-4 and V is TRBV11-2; TRBD1 matches 7 bases. CDR1 is SGHAT and CDR2 is FQNNGV in the germline V gene. V gave up 5 bases and J gave up 8 bases; unmatched junction bases: 11. CDR3 length equals 15 residues. This chain's CDR3 is CASSEIGGLGEKLFF. CDR3 bases: TGTGCCAGCAGCGAAATAGGGGGCCTGGGCGAAAAACTGTTTTTT.

In this sample, this clone turned up once. The chain employs TRBV13 and TRBJ1-4; D is ambiguous. Germline CDR1 is PRHDT and CDR2 is FYEKMQ (reference sequence). V shed 2 bases and J shed 5 bases, with 9 bases lying between them. There are 14 residues in the CDR3. The CDR3 sequence: CASSLSLENEKLFF. CDR3 nucleotide sequence: TGTGCCAGCAGCTTATCCCTGGAGAATGAAAAACTGTTTTTT. Together with reference TRBV13 and TRBJ1-4, the CDR3 gives the full variable domain: AAGVIQSPRHLIKEKRETATLKCYPIPRHDTVYWYQQGPGQDPQFLISFYEKMQSDKGSIPDRFSAQQFSDYHSELNMSSLELGDSALYFCASSLSLENEKLFFGSGTQLSVL.

This sequence joins TRBV4-3 and TRBJ2-7, with TRBD1 matching 9 bases. Germline CDR1 and CDR2: LGHNA and YSLEER. CDR3 length: 16 residues. With V trimmed by 0 bases and J by 5 bases, 8 bases remained unmatched. The CDR3 bases are TGCGCCAGCAGCCAAGATCTCGGGACAGGGTCCCACGAGCAGTACTTC. It specifies CASSQDLGTGSHEQYF.